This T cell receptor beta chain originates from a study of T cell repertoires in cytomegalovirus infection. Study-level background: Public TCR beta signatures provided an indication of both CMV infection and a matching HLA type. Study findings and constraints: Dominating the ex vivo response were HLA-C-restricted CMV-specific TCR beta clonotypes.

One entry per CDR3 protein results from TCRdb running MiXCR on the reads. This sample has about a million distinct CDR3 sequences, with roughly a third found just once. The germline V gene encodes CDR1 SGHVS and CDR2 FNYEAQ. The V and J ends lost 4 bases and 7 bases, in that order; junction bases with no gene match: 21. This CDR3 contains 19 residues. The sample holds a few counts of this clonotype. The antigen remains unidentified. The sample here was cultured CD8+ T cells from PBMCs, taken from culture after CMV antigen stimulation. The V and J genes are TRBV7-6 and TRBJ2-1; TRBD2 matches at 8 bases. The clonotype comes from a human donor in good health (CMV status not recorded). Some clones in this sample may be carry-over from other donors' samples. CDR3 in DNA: TGTGCCAGCAGCTCCTCCGTAGTTCTCGGGGGGGCCTCAAATAATGAGCAGTTCTTC. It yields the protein CASSSSVVLGGASNNEQFF.